Listed below are T cell receptor beta chains from one sample, sequenced in a study of cytotoxic CD8 clonotypes in ibrutinib-treated CLL. Measured with immunoSEQ multiplex PCR; TCRdb has only the in-frame clones, and not every one. The data show more than 300,000 clones, about 80% seen once. The sequencing used PBMCs, collected before ibrutinib treatment. The origin of the receptors is a human donor with chronic lymphocytic leukemia. Each CDR3 is given with its conserved first and last residue. D genes are given only for firm matches. Only some rows state a clone size, as once, few, many or a class for expanded clones.

j_gene: TRBJ2-7; d_gene: .; abundance: .; v_gene: TRBV27; CDR3nt: TGTGCCAGCAGTTTATCAGGGGAGGCCTACGAGCAGTACTTC; CDR3aa: CASSLSGEAYEQYF
j_gene: TRBJ2-7; d_gene: TRBD1; abundance: .; v_gene: TRBV30; CDR3nt: TGTGCCTGGAGCCTGGGACAGGCGGCCGAGCAGTACTTC; CDR3aa: CAWSLGQAAEQYF
j_gene: TRBJ1-2; d_gene: .; abundance: .; v_gene: TRBV27; CDR3nt: TGTGCCAGCACCTCACTCACAGGGTTCGATGGCTACACCTTC; CDR3aa: CASTSLTGFDGYTF
j_gene: TRBJ2-7; d_gene: .; abundance: .; v_gene: TRBV6-1; CDR3nt: TGTGCCAGCAGTTTCACCTCACTAGGGAAGGAGCAGTACTTC; CDR3aa: CASSFTSLGKEQYF
j_gene: TRBJ1-1; d_gene: TRBD1; abundance: .; v_gene: TRBV19; CDR3nt: TGTGCCAGTACTACGACAGGGATGAACACTGAAGCTTTCTTT; CDR3aa: CASTTTGMNTEAFF
j_gene: TRBJ2-5; d_gene: .; abundance: .; v_gene: TRBV7-2; CDR3nt: TGTGCCAGCAGCCCCATAGACTGGGCTCCGGAGACCCAGTACTTC; CDR3aa: CASSPIDWAPETQYF
j_gene: TRBJ2-3; d_gene: TRBD2; abundance: .; v_gene: TRBV7-2; CDR3nt: TGTGCCAGCAGCACGGGACTAGCGGGAGACACAGATACGCAGTATTTT; CDR3aa: CASSTGLAGDTDTQYF
j_gene: TRBJ1-1; d_gene: TRBD1; abundance: .; v_gene: TRBV5-4; CDR3nt: TGTGCCAGCAGCATCCCCGGGACAGGGAACACTGAAGCTTTCTTT; CDR3aa: CASSIPGTGNTEAFF
j_gene: TRBJ2-7; d_gene: .; abundance: once; v_gene: TRBV28; CDR3nt: TGTGCCAGCAGCCTATGGTGGGGGGGCGGTTACGAGCAGTACTTC; CDR3aa: CASSLWWGGGYEQYF
j_gene: TRBJ2-7; d_gene: .; abundance: few; v_gene: TRBV2; CDR3nt: TGTGCCAGCAGGCGGGATGCCTACGAGCAGTACTTC; CDR3aa: CASRRDAYEQYF